Following are 13 T cell receptor beta chains from one sample sequenced in a study of blood T cell repertoires in COVID-19. Assay: immunoSEQ multiplex PCR; the TCRdb copy retains only in-frame clones and omits some. The sample includes around 280,000 clones, roughly 90% of them seen just once. The sequenced sample consisted of peripheral blood. The receptor source for this set is a woman aged 45-65 years who had recovered from COVID-19.

The rearrangement links TRBV18 to TRBJ2-1; 10 nucleotides agree with TRBD1. Trimming cost V 3 bases and J 2 bases; bases outside gene matches: 1. The CDR3 loop spans 15 amino acids. CDR1 is KGHSH, CDR2 LQKENI, per germline. The CDR3: CASSPTGGTYNEQFF. The CDR3 region has the DNA TGTGCCAGCTCACCGACAGGGGGCACCTACAATGAGCAGTTCTTC.

This clone was observed a few times. The rearrangement links TRBV10-3 to TRBJ1-1; a possible D gene is TRBD1 (6 bases). The ends were cut back, 6 bases at V and 4 bases at J, with 15 bases in the middle. The CDR3 runs 14 residues. CDR1 is ENHRY, CDR2 SYGVKD, per germline. The CDR3 reads CAIRNTGLLTEAFF. The CDR3 DNA sequence: TGTGCCATCAGGAATACAGGGCTGCTCACTGAAGCTTTCTTT.

The V gene is TRBV28, the J gene TRBJ1-6, with 7 positions matching TRBD1. V lost 3 bases to trimming and J lost 6 bases; unmatched junction nucleotides: 11. In germline, CDR1 is MDHEN, CDR2 SYDVKM. This CDR3 has 17 residues. CDR3 sequence (DNA): TGTGCCAGCAGTTTCACTCCCCTCAACAGGGGTAATTCACCCCTCCACTTT. This sequence encodes CASSFTPLNRGNSPLHF.

This clone has more than one count but fewer than ten. This sequence joins TRBV7-9 and TRBJ1-4; 7 nucleotides match TRBD1. Trimming at V came to 3 bases and at J to 8 bases, leaving 9 bases not matched to a gene. Per the germline V gene, CDR1 is SEHNR and CDR2 is FQNEAQ (reference sequence). CDR3 length: 15 residues. The CDR3 loop is CASSFSTGRSEKLFF. CDR3 nucleotide sequence: TGTGCCAGCAGCTTCTCGACAGGGAGAAGCGAAAAACTGTTTTTT.

This clone occurred once. This chain links TRBV28 with TRBJ1-2, with D possibly matching TRBD1 (5 bases). V was clipped by 10 bases and J by 4 bases, with 16 bases between them. The CDR3 covers 13 residues. Germline CDR1 MDHEN, CDR2 SYDVKM. The CDR3 coding sequence is TGTGCCACCGGGTTTGGACAAACCTATGGCTACACCTTC. Its translation is CATGFGQTYGYTF.

The chain uses TRBV9 and TRBJ1-6, with 7 bases that match TRBD1. Germline CDR1 SGDLS, CDR2 YYNGEE. Trimming removed 4 bases from V and 8 bases from J; junction bases left unmatched: 9. This CDR3 has 15 residues. CDR3 sequence (DNA): TGTGCCAGCAGCATAAGACAGGGAAGGGATTCACCCCTCCACTTT. Amino acid sequence: CASSIRQGRDSPLHF.

This chain links TRBV6-6 with TRBJ1-1; TRBD1 matches 7 bases. The germline V gene has CDR1 MNHNY and CDR2 SVGAGI (reference sequence). The CDR3 contains 14 residues. V was clipped by 5 bases and J by 5 bases; unmatched bases: 8. CDR3 coding DNA: TGTGCCAGCAGTACCTCGGGACAGATTACTGAAGCTTTCTTT. Its translation is CASSTSGQITEAFF.

The chain joins TRBV7-2 to TRBJ2-1; 7 bases fit TRBD1. CDR3 length: 15 residues. Germline CDR1 is SGHTA and CDR2 is FQGNSA. V shed 5 bases, J shed 2 bases, and the junction held 6 bases outside the gene matches. The CDR3 bases are TGTGCCAGCAGCCAAAGACAGGGTACCTACAATGAGCAGTTCTTC. The encoded protein is CASSQRQGTYNEQFF. The full variable domain, rest sourced from reference TRBV7-2 and TRBJ2-1, is GAGVSQSPSNKVTEKGKDVELRCDPISGHTALYWYRQSLGQGLEFLIYFQGNSAPDKSGLPSDRFSAERTGGSVSTLTIQRTQQEDSAVYLCASSQRQGTYNEQFFGPGTRLTVL.

The rearrangement links TRBV5-1 to TRBJ2-2, with D tentatively TRBD2 (5 bases). CDR1 is SGHRS, CDR2 YFSETQ, per germline. The CDR3 spans 14 residues. The V and J ends lost 1 base and 5 bases respectively, with 9 bases between them. CDR3 DNA: TGCGCCAGCAGCTTGCGGTCGGGGACCGGGGAGCTGTTTTTT. This gives the protein CASSLRSGTGELFF.

This chain connects TRBV20-1 to TRBJ1-1; D uncertain. Germline CDR1 reads DFQATT; CDR2 reads SNEGSKA (reference sequence). Trimming removed 3 bases from V and 3 bases from J, with 11 bases in between. This CDR3 region has 13 residues. CDR3 sequence: CSASPGYHTEAFF. The CDR3 DNA is TGCAGTGCTAGTCCGGGGTACCACACTGAAGCTTTCTTT.

The chain links TRBV6-5 to TRBJ1-1; D not resolved. The V and J ends lost 2 bases and 5 bases respectively, with 9 bases between them. Per the germline V gene, CDR1 is MNHEY and CDR2 is SVGAGI. The CDR3 has 13 amino acids. CDR3 bases: TGTGCCAGCAGTTACGGTACGAGGACTGAAGCTTTCTTT. Amino acid sequence: CASSYGTRTEAFF.

The V gene is TRBV7-2, the J gene TRBJ2-7; D uncertain. The germline V and J ends were trimmed by 1 base and 8 bases, with 6 bases remaining between them. The CDR3 extends over 11 amino acids. Germline CDR1 and CDR2: SGHTA and FQGNSA. This CDR3 is CASSLEIKQYF. DNA of the CDR3: TGTGCCAGCAGCTTAGAAATCAAGCAGTACTTC.

The chain joins TRBV24-1 to TRBJ1-4, with D unclear. Germline CDR1 reads KGHDR; CDR2 reads SFDVKD. This CDR3 region has 15 residues. With 1 base removed from V and 5 bases from J, the gap between germline ends came to 10 bases. CDR3 sequence (DNA): TGTGCCACCAGTGATTTTTCGGAGGGCAATGAAAAACTGTTTTTT. Residues: CATSDFSEGNEKLFF.